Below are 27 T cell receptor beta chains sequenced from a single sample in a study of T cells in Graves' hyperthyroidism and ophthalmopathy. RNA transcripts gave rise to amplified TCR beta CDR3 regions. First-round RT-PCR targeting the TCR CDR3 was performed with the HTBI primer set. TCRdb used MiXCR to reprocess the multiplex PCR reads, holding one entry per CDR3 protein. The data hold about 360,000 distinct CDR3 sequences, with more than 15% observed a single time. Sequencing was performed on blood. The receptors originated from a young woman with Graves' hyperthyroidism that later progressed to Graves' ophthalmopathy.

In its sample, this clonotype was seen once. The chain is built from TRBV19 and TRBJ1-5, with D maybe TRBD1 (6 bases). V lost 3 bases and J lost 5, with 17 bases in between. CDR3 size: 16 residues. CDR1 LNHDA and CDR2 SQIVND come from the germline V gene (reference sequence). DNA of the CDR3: TGTGCCAGTAGTATTTATGAAGGGCAGGGGTATCAGCCCCAGCATTTT. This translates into CASSIYEGQGYQPQHF.

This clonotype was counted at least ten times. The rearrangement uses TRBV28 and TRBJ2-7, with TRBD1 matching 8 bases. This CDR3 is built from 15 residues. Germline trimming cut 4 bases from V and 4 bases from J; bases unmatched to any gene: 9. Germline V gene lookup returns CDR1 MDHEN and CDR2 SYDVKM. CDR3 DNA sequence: TGTGCCAGCAGTTCCGGACAGGGACGGGTATACGAGCAGTACTTC. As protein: CASSSGQGRVYEQYF.

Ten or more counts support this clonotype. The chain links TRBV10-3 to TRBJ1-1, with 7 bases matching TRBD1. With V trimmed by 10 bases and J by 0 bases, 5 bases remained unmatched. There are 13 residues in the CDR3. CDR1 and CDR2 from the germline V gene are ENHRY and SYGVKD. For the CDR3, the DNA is TGTGCCACTTTGACAGGGTTGAACACTGAAGCTTTCTTT. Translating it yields CATLTGLNTEAFF.

CDR3 loop: CASSLAGGFPIYEQYF. CDR3 nucleotide sequence: TGCGCCAGCAGCCTAGCGGGAGGTTTCCCAATCTACGAGCAGTACTTC. The rearrangement uses TRBV4-1 and TRBJ2-7, with TRBD2 matching over 10 bases. The germline V gene has CDR1 MGHRA and CDR2 YSYEKL. This CDR3 is built from 16 residues. The trim removed 4 bases at V and 3 bases at J, leaving 9 bases unmatched.

CDR3 DNA sequence: TGTGCCACTGGGGGGGGCAGCCGAAGATATGGCTACACCTTC. Translated: CATGGGSRRYGYTF. This sequence joins TRBV10-3 and TRBJ1-2, with D perhaps TRBD1 (6 bases). Germline lookup yields CDR1 ENHRY and CDR2 SYGVKD. The V end was cut by 10 bases, the J end by 5 bases, with 20 bases between. The CDR3 is 14 amino acids.

CDR3 sequence: CASSSQTNTEAFF. The CDR3 nucleotides are TGTGCCAGTAGTTCCCAGACGAACACTGAAGCTTTCTTT. J is TRBJ1-1 and V is TRBV19; D remains ambiguous. The ends were cut back, 5 bases at V and 1 base at J, with 8 bases in the middle. Germline loops: CDR1 LNHDA, CDR2 SQIVND (reference sequence). The CDR3 loop spans 13 amino acids.

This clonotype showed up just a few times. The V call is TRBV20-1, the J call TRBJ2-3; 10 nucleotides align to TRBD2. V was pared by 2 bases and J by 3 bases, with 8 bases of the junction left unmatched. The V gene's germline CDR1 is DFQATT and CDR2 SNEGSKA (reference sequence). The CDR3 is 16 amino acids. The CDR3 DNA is TGCAGTGCTAGACGCTTTAGCGGGAGGAGGACAGATACGCAGTATTTT. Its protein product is CSARRFSGRRTDTQYF.

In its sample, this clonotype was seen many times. CDR3 DNA sequence: TGTGCCAGCAGTCCCGGCCCGAGAGCTTTCTTT. It translates to CASSPGPRAFF. This chain links TRBV6-2 or TRBV6-3 with TRBJ1-1, with no clear D. Looked up from germline, CDR1 is MNHEY and CDR2 is SVGEGT. The CDR3 spans 11 residues. The ends were cut back, 5 bases at V and 10 bases at J, with 11 bases in the middle.

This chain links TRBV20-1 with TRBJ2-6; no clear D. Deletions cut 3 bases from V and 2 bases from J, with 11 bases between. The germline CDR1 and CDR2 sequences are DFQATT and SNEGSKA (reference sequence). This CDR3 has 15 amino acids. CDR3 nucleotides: TGCAGTGCTAGCCCCCCGGGCCCTGGGGCCAACGTCCTGACTTTC. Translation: CSASPPGPGANVLTF.

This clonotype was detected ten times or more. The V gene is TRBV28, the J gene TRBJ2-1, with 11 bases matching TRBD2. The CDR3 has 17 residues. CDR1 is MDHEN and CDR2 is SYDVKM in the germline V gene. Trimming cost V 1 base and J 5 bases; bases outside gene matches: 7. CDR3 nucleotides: TGTGCCAGCAGTTTATCCGGGACTAGCGGAAAAGACAATGAGCAGTTCTTC. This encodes CASSLSGTSGKDNEQFF.

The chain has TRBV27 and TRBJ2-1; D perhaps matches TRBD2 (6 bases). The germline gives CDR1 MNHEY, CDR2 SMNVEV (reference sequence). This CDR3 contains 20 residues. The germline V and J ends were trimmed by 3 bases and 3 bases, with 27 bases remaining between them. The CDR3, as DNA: TGTGCCAGCAGTTTTTTCGGGACTTCCTCACGTTTATCCGTCTACAATGAGCAGTTCTTC. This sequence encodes CASSFFGTSSRLSVYNEQFF.

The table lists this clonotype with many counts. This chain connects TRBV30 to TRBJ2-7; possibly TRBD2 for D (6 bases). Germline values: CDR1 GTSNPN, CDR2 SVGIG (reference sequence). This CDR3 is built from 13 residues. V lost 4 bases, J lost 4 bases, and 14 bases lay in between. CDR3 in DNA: TGTGCCTGGATGGGACTGGAAGGGTACGAGCAGTACTTC. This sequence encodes CAWMGLEGYEQYF. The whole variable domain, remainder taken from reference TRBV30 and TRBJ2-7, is SQTIHQWPATLVQPVGSPLSLECTVEGTSNPNLYWYRQAAGRGLQLLFYSVGIGQISSEVPQNLSASRPQDRQFILSSKKLLLSDSGFYLCAWMGLEGYEQYFGPGTRLTVT.

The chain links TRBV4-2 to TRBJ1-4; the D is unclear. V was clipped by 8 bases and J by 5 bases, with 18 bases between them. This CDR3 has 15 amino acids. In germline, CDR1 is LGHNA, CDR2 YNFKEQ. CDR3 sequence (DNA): TGTGCCAGCGCTTCGGAACTCGGTAGCAATGAAAAACTGTTTTTT. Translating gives CASASELGSNEKLFF.

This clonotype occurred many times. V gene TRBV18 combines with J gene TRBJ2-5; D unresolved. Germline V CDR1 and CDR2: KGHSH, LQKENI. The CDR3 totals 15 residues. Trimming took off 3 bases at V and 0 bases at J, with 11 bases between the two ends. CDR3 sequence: CASSPGAKYQETQYF. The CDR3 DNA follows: TGTGCCAGCTCACCGGGCGCTAAGTACCAAGAGACCCAGTACTTC.

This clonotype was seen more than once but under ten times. The CDR3 is CASSYSGSGWYTGELFF. For the CDR3, the DNA is TGTGCCAGCAGTTACTCCGGGAGCGGGTGGTACACCGGGGAGCTGTTTTTT. The chain links TRBV6-2 or TRBV6-3 to TRBJ2-2; perhaps TRBD2 as D (6 bases). V gave up 0 bases and J gave up 3 bases, with 14 bases separating them. The CDR3 is made up of 17 amino acids. Germline CDR1 reads MNHEY; CDR2 reads SVGEGT.

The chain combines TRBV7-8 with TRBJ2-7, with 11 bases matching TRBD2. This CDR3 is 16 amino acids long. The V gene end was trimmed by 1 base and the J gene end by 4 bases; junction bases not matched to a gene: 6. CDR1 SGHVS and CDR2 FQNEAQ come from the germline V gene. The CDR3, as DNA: TGTGCCAGCAGCTTAGTCGCTAGCGGGAGGTGGTACGAGCAGTACTTC. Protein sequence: CASSLVASGRWYEQYF.

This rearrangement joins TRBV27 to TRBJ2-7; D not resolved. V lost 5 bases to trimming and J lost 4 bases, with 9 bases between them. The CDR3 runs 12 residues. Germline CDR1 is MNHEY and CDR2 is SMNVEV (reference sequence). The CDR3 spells CASSAPEYEQYF. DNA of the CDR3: TGTGCCAGCAGTGCCCCCGAATACGAGCAGTACTTC.

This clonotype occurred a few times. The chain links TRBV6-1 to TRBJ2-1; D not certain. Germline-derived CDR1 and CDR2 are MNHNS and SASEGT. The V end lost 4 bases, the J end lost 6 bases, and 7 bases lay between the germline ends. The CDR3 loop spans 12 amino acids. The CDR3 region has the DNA TGTGCCAGCAGTGTGGGCCTCAATGAGCAGTTCTTC. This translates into CASSVGLNEQFF.

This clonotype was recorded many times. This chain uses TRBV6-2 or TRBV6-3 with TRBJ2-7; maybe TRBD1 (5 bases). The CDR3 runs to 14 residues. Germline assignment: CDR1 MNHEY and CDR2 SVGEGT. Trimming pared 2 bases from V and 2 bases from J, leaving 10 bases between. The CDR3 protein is CASSYDTGAYEQYF. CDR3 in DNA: TGTGCCAGCAGTTACGATACAGGAGCCTACGAGCAGTACTTC.

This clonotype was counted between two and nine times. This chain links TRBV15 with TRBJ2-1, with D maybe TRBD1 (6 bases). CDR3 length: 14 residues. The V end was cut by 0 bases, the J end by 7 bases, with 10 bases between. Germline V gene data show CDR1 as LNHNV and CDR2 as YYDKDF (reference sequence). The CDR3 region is CATSRDLRGNEQFF. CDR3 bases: TGTGCCACCAGCAGAGATCTCAGGGGTAATGAGCAGTTCTTC. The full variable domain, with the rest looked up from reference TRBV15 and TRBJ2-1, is DAMVIQNPRYQVTQFGKPVTLSCSQTLNHNVMYWYQQKSSQAPKLLFHYYDKDFNNEADTPDNFQSRRPNTSFCFLDIRSPGLGDTAMYLCATSRDLRGNEQFFGPGTRLTVL.

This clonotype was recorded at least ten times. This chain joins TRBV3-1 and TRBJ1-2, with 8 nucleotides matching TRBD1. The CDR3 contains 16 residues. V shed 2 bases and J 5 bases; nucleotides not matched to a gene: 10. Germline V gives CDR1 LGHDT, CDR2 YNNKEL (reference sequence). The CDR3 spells CASSQPSTGVPYGYTF. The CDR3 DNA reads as TGTGCCAGCAGCCAACCCTCGACAGGGGTCCCTTATGGCTACACCTTC.

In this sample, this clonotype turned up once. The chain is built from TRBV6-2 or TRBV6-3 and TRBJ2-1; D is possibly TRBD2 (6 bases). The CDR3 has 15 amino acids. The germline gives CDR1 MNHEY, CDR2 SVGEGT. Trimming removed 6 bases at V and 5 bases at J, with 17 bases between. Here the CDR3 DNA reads TGTGCCAGCAGGGACGCGGGACTCGTTAACAATGAGCAGTTCTTC. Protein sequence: CASRDAGLVNNEQFF.

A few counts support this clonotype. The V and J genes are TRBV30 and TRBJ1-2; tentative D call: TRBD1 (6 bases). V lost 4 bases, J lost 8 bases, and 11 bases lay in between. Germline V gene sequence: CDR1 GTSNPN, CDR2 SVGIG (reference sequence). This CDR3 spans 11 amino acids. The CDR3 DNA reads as TGTGCCTGGAATCAGGGGTGGGGCTACACCTTC. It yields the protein CAWNQGWGYTF.

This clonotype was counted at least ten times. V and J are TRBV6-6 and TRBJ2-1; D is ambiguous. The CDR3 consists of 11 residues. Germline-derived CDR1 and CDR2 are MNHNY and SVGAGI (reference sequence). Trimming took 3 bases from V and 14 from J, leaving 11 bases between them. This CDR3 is CASSYDTKEFF. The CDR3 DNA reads TGTGCCAGCAGTTATGATACCAAGGAGTTCTTC.

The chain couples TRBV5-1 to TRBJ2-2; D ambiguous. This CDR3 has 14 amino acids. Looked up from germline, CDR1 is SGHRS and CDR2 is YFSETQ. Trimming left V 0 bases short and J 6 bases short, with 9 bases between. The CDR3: CASSLAPEAGELFF. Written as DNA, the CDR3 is TGCGCCAGCAGCTTGGCCCCAGAGGCCGGGGAGCTGTTTTTT.

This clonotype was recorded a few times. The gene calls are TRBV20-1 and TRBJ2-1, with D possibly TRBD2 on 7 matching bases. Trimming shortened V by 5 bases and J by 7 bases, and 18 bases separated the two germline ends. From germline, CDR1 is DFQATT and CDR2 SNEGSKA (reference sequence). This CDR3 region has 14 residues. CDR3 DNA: TGCAGTGCTTTTCCTGGGAGGGGGTTAAATGAGCAGTTCTTC. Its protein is CSAFPGRGLNEQFF.

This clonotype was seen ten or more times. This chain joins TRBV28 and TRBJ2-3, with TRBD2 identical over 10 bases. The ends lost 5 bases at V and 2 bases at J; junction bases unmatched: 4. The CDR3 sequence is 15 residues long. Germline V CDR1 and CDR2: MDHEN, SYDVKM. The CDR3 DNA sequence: TGTGCCAGCAGTAGGCTAGCGGGAGCCACAGATACGCAGTATTTT. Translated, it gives CASSRLAGATDTQYF.